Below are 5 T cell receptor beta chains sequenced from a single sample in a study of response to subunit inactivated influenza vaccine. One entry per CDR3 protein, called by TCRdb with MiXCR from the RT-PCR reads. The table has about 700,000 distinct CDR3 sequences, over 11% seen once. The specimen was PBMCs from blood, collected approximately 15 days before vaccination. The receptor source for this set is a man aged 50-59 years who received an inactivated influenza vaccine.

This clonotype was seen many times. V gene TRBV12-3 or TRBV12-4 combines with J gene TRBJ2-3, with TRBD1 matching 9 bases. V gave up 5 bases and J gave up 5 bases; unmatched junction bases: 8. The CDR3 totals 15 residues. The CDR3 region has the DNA TGTGCCAGCAGTCCACCACAGGGGGCCGGAGATACGCAGTATTTT. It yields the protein CASSPPQGAGDTQYF.

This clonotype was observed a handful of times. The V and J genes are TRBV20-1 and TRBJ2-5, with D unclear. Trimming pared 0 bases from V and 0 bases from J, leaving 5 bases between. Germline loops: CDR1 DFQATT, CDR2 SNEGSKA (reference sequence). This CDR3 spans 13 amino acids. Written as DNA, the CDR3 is TGCAGTGCTAGAGATGCCTACCAAGAGACCCAGTACTTC. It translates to CSARDAYQETQYF.

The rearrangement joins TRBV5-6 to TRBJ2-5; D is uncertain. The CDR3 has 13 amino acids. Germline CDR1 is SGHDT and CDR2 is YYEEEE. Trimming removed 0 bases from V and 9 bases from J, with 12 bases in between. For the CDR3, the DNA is TGTGCCAGCAGCTTGGGCACCCTCGGGTCCCAGTACTTC. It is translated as CASSLGTLGSQYF. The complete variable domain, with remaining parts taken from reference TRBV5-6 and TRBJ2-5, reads DAGVTQSPTHLIKTRGQQVTLRCSPKSGHDTVSWYQQALGQGPQFIFQYYEEEERQRGNFPDRFSGHQFPNYSSELNVNALLLGDSALYLCASSLGTLGSQYFGPGTRLLVL.

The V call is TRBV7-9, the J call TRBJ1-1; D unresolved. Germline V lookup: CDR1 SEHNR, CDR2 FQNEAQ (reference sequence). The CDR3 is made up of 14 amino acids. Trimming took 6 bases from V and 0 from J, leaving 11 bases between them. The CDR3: CASSHGGMNTEAFF. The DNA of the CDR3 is TGTGCCAGCAGTCATGGCGGAATGAACACTGAAGCTTTCTTT.

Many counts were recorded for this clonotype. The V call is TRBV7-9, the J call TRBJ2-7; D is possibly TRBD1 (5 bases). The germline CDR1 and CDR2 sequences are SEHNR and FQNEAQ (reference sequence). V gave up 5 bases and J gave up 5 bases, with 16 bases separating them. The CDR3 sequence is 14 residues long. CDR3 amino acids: CASSENSGRDEQYF. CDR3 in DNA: TGTGCCAGCAGCGAAAACTCGGGCAGGGACGAGCAGTACTTC.